These 13 T cell receptor beta chains originate from one sample sequenced in a study of blood T cells in healthy people across ages. With a J-beta primer mix and a sample-barcoded 5' primer, a second PCR ran about 7 to 11 cycles. MiXCR, applied by TCRdb to the 5' RACE reads, yields one record per CDR3 protein. The table includes about 1.4 million distinct CDR3 sequences, roughly 64% detected once. Source material: blood. These receptors were taken from a man aged 18 to 29 in good health.

In regard to this clonotype: Germline is not matched at one junction end, which may reflect a read error. The rearrangement joins TRBV7-2 to TRBJ2-5; TRBD2 is a possible D gene (5 bases). The CDR3 extends over 14 amino acids. Germline V lookup: CDR1 SGHTA, CDR2 FQGNSA. The CDR3 loop reads CANSARTGQETQYF. CDR3 nucleotide sequence: TGTGCCAACAGCGCACGGACGGGGCAAGAGACCCAGTACTTC.

The gene calls are TRBV20-1 and TRBJ2-2; no reliable D call. CDR3 size: 16 residues. V lost 4 bases to trimming and J lost 8 bases, with 23 bases between them. Germline V gene data show CDR1 as DFQATT and CDR2 as SNEGSKA (reference sequence). As DNA, the CDR3 is TGCAGTGCTATCAGAGGCCTAGATCTACTCTCGGGGGAGCTGTTTTTT. Translated, it gives CSAIRGLDLLSGELFF.

The J gene is TRBJ1-2, the V gene TRBV4-1; maybe TRBD1 (6 bases). This CDR3 spans 13 amino acids. Germline CDR1 MGHRA, CDR2 YSYEKL. Trimming left V 4 bases short and J 6 bases short, with 12 bases between. The CDR3 nucleotides read TGCGCCAGCAGCCCCTCACAGGGAAATGGCTACACCTTC. Encoded protein: CASSPSQGNGYTF.

The chain combines TRBV29-1 with TRBJ1-1; no firm D call. CDR1 and CDR2 (germline): SQVTM, ANQGSEA. This CDR3 spans 15 amino acids. V dropped 0 bases and J dropped 3 bases, with 14 bases sitting between them. This chain's CDR3 is CSVEDMGKQDTEAFF. The DNA for the CDR3 is TGCAGCGTTGAAGATATGGGGAAACAAGACACTGAAGCTTTCTTT.

This clonotype was seen a few times. The CDR3 coding sequence is TGTGCCAGCAGCTCCTCGGGACAGGGTGTGAACACTGAAGCTTTCTTT. Its translation: CASSSSGQGVNTEAFF. This chain connects TRBV7-8 to TRBJ1-1, with 9 bases lining up with TRBD1. Unmatched junction bases numbered 6, after V lost 4 bases and J lost 0 bases. The length of the CDR3 is 16 residues. CDR1 SGHVS and CDR2 FQNEAQ come from the germline V gene.

The chain uses TRBV30 and TRBJ2-1, with no clear D. The germline CDR1 and CDR2 sequences are GTSNPN and SVGIG (reference sequence). The CDR3 is 14 residues long. V shed 0 bases and J shed 0 bases, with 6 bases lying between them. The CDR3 is CAWSVLGSYNEQFF. CDR3 sequence (DNA): TGTGCCTGGAGTGTACTGGGCTCCTACAATGAGCAGTTCTTC.

The sample holds a few counts of this clonotype. The chain recombines TRBV27 with TRBJ2-7; D is unclear. Germline values: CDR1 MNHEY, CDR2 SMNVEV (reference sequence). The CDR3 consists of 13 residues. Between the trimmed V and J ends, which lost 3 bases and 3 bases, there was a span of 9 bases. CDR3 nucleotides: TGTGCCAGCAGTTTCGCCAGAGACTACGAGCAGTACTTC. Its protein is CASSFARDYEQYF.

This clonotype showed up just once. The chain has TRBV6-1 and TRBJ2-3; D remains unclear. The germline V and J ends were trimmed by 7 bases and 1 base, with 12 bases remaining between them. Germline assignment: CDR1 MNHNS and CDR2 SASEGT. CDR3 length: 14 amino acids. The CDR3 sequence is CASKLRTGTDTQYF. The DNA of the CDR3 is TGTGCCAGCAAACTAAGGACGGGCACAGATACGCAGTATTTT.

The chain links TRBV10-3 to TRBJ2-7, with D perhaps TRBD1 (6 bases). V lost 3 bases to trimming and J lost 4 bases, with 10 bases between them. Germline V CDR1 and CDR2: ENHRY, SYGVKD. This CDR3 spans 13 amino acids. The CDR3 spells CAISEGQRYEQYF. The DNA of the CDR3 is TGTGCCATCAGTGAAGGACAGAGGTACGAGCAGTACTTC.

In regard to this clonotype: A read error is possible here, since a much larger clone lies one base away. V and J are TRBV6-5 and TRBJ1-5; possible D gene TRBD1, 5 bases. The CDR3 is 13 amino acids. Germline-derived CDR1 and CDR2 are MNHEY and SVGAGI. V was shortened by 6 bases and J by 4 bases, with 10 bases between the two germline ends. CDR3 sequence reads: CASRRDGNQPQHF. Here the CDR3 DNA reads TGTGCCAGCAGAAGGGACGGGAATCAGCCCCAGCATTTT.

This clonotype was recorded once. The rearrangement joins TRBV27 to TRBJ2-7; TRBD1 matches 7 bases. The CDR3 is 15 residues long. Germline values: CDR1 MNHEY, CDR2 SMNVEV (reference sequence). Germline trimming cut 5 bases from V and 0 bases from J; bases unmatched to any gene: 7. CDR3 in DNA: TGTGCCAGCAGTCAGAGACAGGGTGACTCCTACGAGCAGTACTTC. Translating gives CASSQRQGDSYEQYF.

The chain is built from TRBV7-9 and TRBJ1-2, with no clear D. The V gene's germline CDR1 is SEHNR and CDR2 FQNEAQ (reference sequence). V lost 1 base and J 4 bases, leaving 22 bases between the germline ends. The CDR3 has 18 residues. DNA for the CDR3: TGTGCCAGCAGCTTAGTAAGGCCAGTGCCTAGGGAAGGCTATGGCTACACCTTC. Protein: CASSLVRPVPREGYGYTF.

The rearrangement uses TRBV3-1 and TRBJ2-4; a weak D match, TRBD2 (6 bases). The J call may be mistaken, given a closer DNA end match to TRBJ2-7. This CDR3 contains 15 residues. Per the germline V gene, CDR1 is LGHDT and CDR2 is YNNKEL (reference sequence). CDR3 protein: CASSQTGTWPYEQYF. DNA for the CDR3: TGTGCCAGCAGCCAAACCGGGACTTGGCCCTACGAGCAGTACTTC.